This T cell receptor (beta chain) was obtained from a study of T cell clonality in common variable immunodeficiency. Notes on the study in general: Fewer deletions and N-nucleotide insertions were reportedly seen in common variable immunodeficiency TCR beta sequences.

Germline lookup yields CDR1 LNHDA and CDR2 SQIVND (reference sequence). This CDR3 has 13 amino acids. J lost 1 base, V lost 8 bases, and 4 bases had no gene match. With respect to this clone: Its antigen is not known. The read ends 3 residues early relative to the CDR3; the germline J gene fills the gap.

Equal genomic DNA amounts from CVID and control samples were sequenced. Using immunoSEQ multiplex PCR, the repertoire was profiled, and TCRdb retains in-frame clones only, with some absent. The sample includes 15,000 to 20,000 clones, none of them occurring once. The CVID group had fewer than 19 females and fewer than 35 males, mean age around 40. This sequence joins TRBV19 and TRBJ2-5; 7 nucleotides match TRBD1. The TCR sequence derives from a human donor with common variable immunodeficiency. Sequencing was done on a sample of peripheral blood mononuclear cells. The sequenced CDR3 bases are TGTGCCAGTGGCCGGGACAGCCAAGAGACC. Its translation is CASGRDSQET. The full CDR3 is CASGRDSQETQYF. The complete variable domain, with remaining parts taken from reference TRBV19 and TRBJ2-5, reads DGGITQSPKYLFRKEGQNVTLSCEQNLNHDAMYWYRQDPGQGLRLIYYSQIVNDFQKGDIAEGYSVSREKKESFPLTVTSAQKNPTAFYLCASGRDSQETQYFGPGTRLLVL.